This T cell receptor delta chain comes out of a study of gamma-delta T cells after stem cell transplantation. Germline lookup yields CDR1 TSWWSYY and CDR2 QGS. The CDR3 extends over 24 amino acids. After removal of 1 base from V and 1 base from J, the junction contained 27 bases not matched to a gene. Notes on this clone: This probably arose from a read error, given a far larger clone one base away.

TCRdb reapplied CATT to the RT-PCR reads. In the table there are about 620 delta-chain clones, roughly 5.5% of which are singletons. Material: gamma-delta T cells. J is TRDJ1 and V is TRDV1, with TRDD3 matching over 10 bases. The receptor was isolated from a human donor. It is not recorded whose cells these are; they may come from a transplant donor. CDR3 coding DNA: TGTGCTCTTGGGGAACCCCTATCTAGGTTCCTACGGCTGGGGGATATAGGAAGCACCGATAAACTCATCTTT. Amino acid sequence: CALGEPLSRFLRLGDIGSTDKLIF.